This TCR beta chain was profiled in a study of T cell responses to AZD1222 COVID-19 vaccine. Study-level results: Within unmutated variant regions lay the reported targets of nearly half of spike-specific TCRs.

The method was immunoSEQ multiplex PCR; TCRdb's version includes in-frame clones alone and lacks a portion of them. The sample consists of about 180,000 clones, around 88% of them appearing once. Turning to this clone: The antigen is not known.

Sequencing used peripheral blood, obtained on day 0 of AZD1222 vaccination. The receptor was derived from an adult in good health.

CDR3 sequence: CASSLEVPFHEQFF. The CDR3 DNA reads as TGCGCCAGCAGCTTGGAAGTCCCGTTCCATGAGCAGTTCTTC. This chain joins TRBV5-1 and TRBJ2-1, with no clear D. With 0 bases removed from V and 8 bases from J, the gap between germline ends came to 12 bases. Germline loops: CDR1 SGHRS, CDR2 YFSETQ. This CDR3 contains 14 residues.